This T cell receptor (beta chain) comes out of a study of control samples from healthy donors and cancer patients. This CDR3 has 14 residues. V lost 1 base, J lost 4 bases, and 4 bases stayed unmatched. CDR1 is SGHRS, CDR2 YFSETQ, per germline. Clones were read by immunoSEQ multiplex PCR, and TCRdb kept only the in-frame ones, dropping some. The data contain 140,000 to 150,000 clones, approximately 92% of them singletons. V usage is TRBV5-1 and J usage is TRBJ1-2; 7 bases map to TRBD1. The TCR comes from a man under 40 in good health. The sample taken for sequencing was blood. CDR3 sequence reads: CASSLTGQIYGYTF. Written as DNA, the CDR3 is TGCGCCAGCAGCTTGACGGGACAGATCTATGGCTACACCTTC.